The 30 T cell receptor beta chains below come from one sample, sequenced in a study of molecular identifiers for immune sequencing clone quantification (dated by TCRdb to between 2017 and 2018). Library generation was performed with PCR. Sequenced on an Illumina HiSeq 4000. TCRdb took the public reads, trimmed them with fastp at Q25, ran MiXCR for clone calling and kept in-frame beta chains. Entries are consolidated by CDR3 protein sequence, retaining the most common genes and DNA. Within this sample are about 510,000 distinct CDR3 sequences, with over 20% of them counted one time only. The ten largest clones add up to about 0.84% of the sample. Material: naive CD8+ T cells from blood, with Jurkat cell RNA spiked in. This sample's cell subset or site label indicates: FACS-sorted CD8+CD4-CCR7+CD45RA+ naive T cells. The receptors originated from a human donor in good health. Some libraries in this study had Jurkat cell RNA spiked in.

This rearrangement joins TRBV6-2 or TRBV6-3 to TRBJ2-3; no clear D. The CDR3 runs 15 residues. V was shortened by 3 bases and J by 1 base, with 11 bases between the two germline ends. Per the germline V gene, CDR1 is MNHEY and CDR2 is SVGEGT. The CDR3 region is CASSYAGFRTDTQYF. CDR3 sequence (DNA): TGTGCCAGCAGTTATGCAGGTTTCCGCACAGATACGCAGTATTTT.

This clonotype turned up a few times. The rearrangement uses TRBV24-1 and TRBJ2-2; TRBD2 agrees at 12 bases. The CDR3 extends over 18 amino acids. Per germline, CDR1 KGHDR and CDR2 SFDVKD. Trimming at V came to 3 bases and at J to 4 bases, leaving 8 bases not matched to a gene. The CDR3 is CATSDLTSGSVVTGELFF. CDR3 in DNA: TGTGCCACCAGTGATCTGACTAGCGGGAGTGTGGTCACCGGGGAGCTGTTTTTT.

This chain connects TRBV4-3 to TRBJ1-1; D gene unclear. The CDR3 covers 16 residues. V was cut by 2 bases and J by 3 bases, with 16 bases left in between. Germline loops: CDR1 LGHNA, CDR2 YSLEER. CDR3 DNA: TGCGCCAGCAGCCAAACCCCGAGCAGTTTGGACACTGAAGCTTTCTTT. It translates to CASSQTPSSLDTEAFF.

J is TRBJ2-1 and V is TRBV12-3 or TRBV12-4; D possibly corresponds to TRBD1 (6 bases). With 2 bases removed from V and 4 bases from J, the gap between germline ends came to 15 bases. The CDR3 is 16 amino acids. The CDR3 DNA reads TGTGCCAGCAGTTTACCTCCGGGACAAGGGTACAATGAGCAGTTCTTC. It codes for CASSLPPGQGYNEQFF.

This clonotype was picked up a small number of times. The DNA of the CDR3 is TGCAGCGTTGTCCCGACAGGGAGAACTTACGAGCAGTACTTC. Translated, it gives CSVVPTGRTYEQYF. J is TRBJ2-7 and V is TRBV29-1, with 7 nucleotides matching TRBD1. With V trimmed by 4 bases and J by 4 bases, 10 bases remained unmatched. This CDR3 contains 14 residues. Germline CDR1 is SQVTM and CDR2 is ANQGSEA.

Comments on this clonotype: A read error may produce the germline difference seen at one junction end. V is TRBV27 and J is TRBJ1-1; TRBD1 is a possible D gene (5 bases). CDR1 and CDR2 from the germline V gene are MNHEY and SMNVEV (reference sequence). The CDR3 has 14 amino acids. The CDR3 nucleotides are TGTGCCAGCAGTTTAGGAGGCAGGGCCACTGGAGCTTTCTTT. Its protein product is CASSLGGRATGAFF.

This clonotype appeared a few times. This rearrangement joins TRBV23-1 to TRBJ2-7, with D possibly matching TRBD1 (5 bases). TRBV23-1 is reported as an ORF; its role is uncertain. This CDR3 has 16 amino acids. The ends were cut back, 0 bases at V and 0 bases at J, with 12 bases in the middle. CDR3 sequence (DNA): TGCGCCAGCAGTCAATCAGGACCAGGGCCCTCCTACGAGCAGTACTTC. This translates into CASSQSGPGPSYEQYF.

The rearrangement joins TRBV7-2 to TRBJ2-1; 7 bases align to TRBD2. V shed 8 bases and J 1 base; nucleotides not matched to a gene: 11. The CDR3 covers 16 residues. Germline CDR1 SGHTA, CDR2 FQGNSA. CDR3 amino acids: CASGPPGAGSYNEQFF. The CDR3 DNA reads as TGTGCCAGCGGCCCCCCCGGAGCGGGGTCCTACAATGAGCAGTTCTTC.

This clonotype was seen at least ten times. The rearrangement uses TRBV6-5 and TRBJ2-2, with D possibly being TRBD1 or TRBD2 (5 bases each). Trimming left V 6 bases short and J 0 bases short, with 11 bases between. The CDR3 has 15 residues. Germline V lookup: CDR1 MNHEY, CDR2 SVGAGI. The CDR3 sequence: CASRTGRTNTGELFF. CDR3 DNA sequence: TGTGCCAGCAGAACGGGACGTACGAACACCGGGGAGCTGTTTTTT.

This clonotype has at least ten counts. The DNA of the CDR3 is TGCGCCAGCAGCCAACTAGCGGGGGTCTCCTACGAGCAGTACTTC. This translates into CASSQLAGVSYEQYF. The chain recombines TRBV5-1 with TRBJ2-7; 11 bases are shared with TRBD2. Germline V CDR1 and CDR2: SGHRS, YFSETQ. The J segment lost 0 bases and the V segment lost 4 bases, leaving 3 bases of the junction unmatched. The CDR3 extends over 15 amino acids. Full variable domain (rest looked up from reference TRBV5-1 and TRBJ2-7): KAGVTQTPRYLIKTRGQQVTLSCSPISGHRSVSWYQQTPGQGLQFLFEYFSETQRNKGNFPGRFSGRQFSNSRSEMNVSTLELGDSALYLCASSQLAGVSYEQYFGPGTRLTVT.

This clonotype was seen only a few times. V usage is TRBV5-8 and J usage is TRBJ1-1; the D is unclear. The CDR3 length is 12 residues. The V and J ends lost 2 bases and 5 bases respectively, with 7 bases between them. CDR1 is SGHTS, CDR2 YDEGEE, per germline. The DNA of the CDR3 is TGTGCCAGCAGCTTCGACTGGACTGAAGCTTTCTTT. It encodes CASSFDWTEAFF.

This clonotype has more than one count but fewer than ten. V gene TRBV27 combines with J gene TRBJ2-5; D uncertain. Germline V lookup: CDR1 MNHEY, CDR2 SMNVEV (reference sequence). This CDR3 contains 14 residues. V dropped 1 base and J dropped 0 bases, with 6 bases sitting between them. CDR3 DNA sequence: TGTGCCAGCAGTTTATGGGCGAACCAAGAGACCCAGTACTTC. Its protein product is CASSLWANQETQYF.

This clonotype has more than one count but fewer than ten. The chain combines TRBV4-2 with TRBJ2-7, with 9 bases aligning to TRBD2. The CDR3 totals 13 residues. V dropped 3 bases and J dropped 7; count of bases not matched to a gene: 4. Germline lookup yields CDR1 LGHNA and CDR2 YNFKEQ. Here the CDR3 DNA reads TGTGCCAGCAGCCAGGTAGCGGGAGTGGAGCAGTACTTC. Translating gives CASSQVAGVEQYF.

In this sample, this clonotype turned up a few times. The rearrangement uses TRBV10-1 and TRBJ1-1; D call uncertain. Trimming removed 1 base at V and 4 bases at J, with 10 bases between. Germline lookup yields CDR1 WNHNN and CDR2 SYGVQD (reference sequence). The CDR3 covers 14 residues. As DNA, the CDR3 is TGCGCCAGCAGTGAGTTTCCCGGCCCCACTGAAGCTTTCTTT. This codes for CASSEFPGPTEAFF.

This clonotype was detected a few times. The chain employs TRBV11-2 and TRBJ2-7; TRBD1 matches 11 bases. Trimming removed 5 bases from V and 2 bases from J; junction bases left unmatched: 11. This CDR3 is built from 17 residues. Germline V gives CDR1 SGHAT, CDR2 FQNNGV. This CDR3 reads CASSDGQGAFSPYEQYF. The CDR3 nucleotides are TGTGCCAGCAGCGACGGACAGGGGGCTTTCTCGCCCTACGAGCAGTACTTC. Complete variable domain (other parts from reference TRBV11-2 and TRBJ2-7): EAGVAQSPRYKIIEKRQSVAFWCNPISGHATLYWYQQILGQGPKLLIQFQNNGVVDDSQLPKDRFSAERLKGVDSTLKIQPAKLEDSAVYLCASSDGQGAFSPYEQYFGPGTRLTVT.

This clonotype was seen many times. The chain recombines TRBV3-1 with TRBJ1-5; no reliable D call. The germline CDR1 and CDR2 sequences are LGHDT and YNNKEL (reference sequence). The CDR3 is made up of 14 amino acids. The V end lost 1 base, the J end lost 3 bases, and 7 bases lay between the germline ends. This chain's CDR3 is CASSQAALNQPQHF. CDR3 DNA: TGTGCCAGCAGCCAAGCGGCCCTCAATCAGCCCCAGCATTTT.

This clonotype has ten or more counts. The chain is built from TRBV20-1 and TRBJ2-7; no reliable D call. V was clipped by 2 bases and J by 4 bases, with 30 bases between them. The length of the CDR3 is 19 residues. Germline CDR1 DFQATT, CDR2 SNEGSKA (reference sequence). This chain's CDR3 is CSARPDFSGLWTHQYEQYF. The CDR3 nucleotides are TGCAGTGCTAGACCCGACTTTTCAGGATTATGGACCCACCAGTACGAGCAGTACTTC.

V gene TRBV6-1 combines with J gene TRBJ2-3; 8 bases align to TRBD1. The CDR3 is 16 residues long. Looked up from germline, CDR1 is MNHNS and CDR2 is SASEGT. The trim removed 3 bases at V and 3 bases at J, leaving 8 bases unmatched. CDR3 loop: CASSDWQGAVTDTQYF. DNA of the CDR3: TGTGCCAGCAGTGATTGGCAGGGGGCCGTAACAGATACGCAGTATTTT.

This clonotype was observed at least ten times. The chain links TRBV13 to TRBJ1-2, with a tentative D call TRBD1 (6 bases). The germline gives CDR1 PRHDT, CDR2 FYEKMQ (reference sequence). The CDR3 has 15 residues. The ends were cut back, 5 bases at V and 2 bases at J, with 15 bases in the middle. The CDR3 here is CASSIQGPTNYGYTF. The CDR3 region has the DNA TGTGCCAGCAGCATACAGGGTCCCACCAACTATGGCTACACCTTC.

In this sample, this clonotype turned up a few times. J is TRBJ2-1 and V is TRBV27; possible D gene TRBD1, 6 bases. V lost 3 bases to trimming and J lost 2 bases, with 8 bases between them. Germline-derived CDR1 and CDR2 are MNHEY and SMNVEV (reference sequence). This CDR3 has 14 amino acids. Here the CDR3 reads CASSLDRPYNEQFF. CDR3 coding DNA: TGTGCCAGCAGTTTGGACAGACCCTACAATGAGCAGTTCTTC.

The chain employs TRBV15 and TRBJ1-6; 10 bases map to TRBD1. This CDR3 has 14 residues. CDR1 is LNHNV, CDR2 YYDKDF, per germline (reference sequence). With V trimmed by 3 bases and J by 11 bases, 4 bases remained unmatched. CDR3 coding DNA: TGTGCCACCAGCAGTGACAGGGGGCGGCCACCCCTCCACTTT. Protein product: CATSSDRGRPPLHF.

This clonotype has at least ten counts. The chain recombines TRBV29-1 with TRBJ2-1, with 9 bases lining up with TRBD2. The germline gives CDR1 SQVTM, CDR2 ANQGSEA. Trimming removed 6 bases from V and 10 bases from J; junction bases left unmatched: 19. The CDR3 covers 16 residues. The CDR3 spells CSVPGPIAGEAGEQFF. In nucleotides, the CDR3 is TGCAGCGTACCAGGGCCTATAGCGGGAGAGGCGGGAGAGCAGTTCTTC.

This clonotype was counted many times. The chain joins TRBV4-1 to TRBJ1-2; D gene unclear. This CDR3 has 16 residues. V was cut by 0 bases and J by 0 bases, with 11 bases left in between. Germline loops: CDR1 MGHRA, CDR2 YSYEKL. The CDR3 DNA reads TGCGCCAGCAGCCAAGACAACTTTTTAGCTAACTATGGCTACACCTTC. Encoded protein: CASSQDNFLANYGYTF.

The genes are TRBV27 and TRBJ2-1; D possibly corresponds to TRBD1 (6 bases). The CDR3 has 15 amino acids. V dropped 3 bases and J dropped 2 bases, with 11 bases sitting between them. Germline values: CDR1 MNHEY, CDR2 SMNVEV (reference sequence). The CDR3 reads CASSLAGTTYNEQFF. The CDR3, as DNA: TGTGCCAGCAGTTTGGCCGGGACAACCTACAATGAGCAGTTCTTC.

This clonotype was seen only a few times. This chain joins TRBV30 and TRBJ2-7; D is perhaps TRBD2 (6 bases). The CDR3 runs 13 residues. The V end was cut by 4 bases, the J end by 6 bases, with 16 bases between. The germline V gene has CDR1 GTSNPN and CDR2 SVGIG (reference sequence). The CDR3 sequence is CAWTLGGSPEQYF. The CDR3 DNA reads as TGTGCCTGGACCTTAGGAGGGTCACCCGAGCAGTACTTC.

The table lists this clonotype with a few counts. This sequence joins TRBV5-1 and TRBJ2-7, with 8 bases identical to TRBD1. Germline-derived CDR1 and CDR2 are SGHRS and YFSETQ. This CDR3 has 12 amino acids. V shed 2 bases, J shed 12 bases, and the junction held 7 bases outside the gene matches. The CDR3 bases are TGCGCCAGCAGCTTCGGGACAGGTTGGCCGTACTTC. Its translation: CASSFGTGWPYF. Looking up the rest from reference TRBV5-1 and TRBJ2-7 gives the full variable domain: KAGVTQTPRYLIKTRGQQVTLSCSPISGHRSVSWYQQTPGQGLQFLFEYFSETQRNKGNFPGRFSGRQFSNSRSEMNVSTLELGDSALYLCASSFGTGWPYFGPGTRLTVT.

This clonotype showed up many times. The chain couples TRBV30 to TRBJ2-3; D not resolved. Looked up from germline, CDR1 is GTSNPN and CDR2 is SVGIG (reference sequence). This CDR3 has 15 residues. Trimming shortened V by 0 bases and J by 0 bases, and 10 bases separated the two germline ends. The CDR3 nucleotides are TGTGCCTGGAGTGTTGGAAGTACTAGCACAGATACGCAGTATTTT. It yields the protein CAWSVGSTSTDTQYF.

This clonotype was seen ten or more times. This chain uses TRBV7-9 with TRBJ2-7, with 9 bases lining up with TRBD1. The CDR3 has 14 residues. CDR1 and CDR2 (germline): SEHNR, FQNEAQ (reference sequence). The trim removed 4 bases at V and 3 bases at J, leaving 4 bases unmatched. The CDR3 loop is CASSSDRGFYEQYF. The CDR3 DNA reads TGTGCCAGCAGCTCCGACAGGGGGTTCTACGAGCAGTACTTC.

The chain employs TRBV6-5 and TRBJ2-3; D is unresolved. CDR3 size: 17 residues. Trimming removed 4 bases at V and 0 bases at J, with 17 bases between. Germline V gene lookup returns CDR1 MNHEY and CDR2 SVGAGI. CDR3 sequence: CASSFYPQSTSTDTQYF. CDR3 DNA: TGTGCCAGCAGTTTTTACCCGCAATCCACTAGCACAGATACGCAGTATTTT.

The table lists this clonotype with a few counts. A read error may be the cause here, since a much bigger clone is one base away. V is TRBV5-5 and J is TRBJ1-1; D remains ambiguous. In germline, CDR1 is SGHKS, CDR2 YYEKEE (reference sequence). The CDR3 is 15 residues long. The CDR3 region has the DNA TGTGCCAGCAGCTTGTCAGGCCCGGGAAACACTGAAGCTTACTTT. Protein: CASSLSGPGNTEAYF. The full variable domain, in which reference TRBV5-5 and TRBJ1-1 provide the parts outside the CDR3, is DAGVTQSPTHLIKTRGQQVTLRCSPISGHKSVSWYQQVLGQGPQFIFQYYEKEERGRGNFPDRFSARQFPNYSSELNVNALLLGDSALYLCASSLSGPGNTEAYFGQGTRLTVV.